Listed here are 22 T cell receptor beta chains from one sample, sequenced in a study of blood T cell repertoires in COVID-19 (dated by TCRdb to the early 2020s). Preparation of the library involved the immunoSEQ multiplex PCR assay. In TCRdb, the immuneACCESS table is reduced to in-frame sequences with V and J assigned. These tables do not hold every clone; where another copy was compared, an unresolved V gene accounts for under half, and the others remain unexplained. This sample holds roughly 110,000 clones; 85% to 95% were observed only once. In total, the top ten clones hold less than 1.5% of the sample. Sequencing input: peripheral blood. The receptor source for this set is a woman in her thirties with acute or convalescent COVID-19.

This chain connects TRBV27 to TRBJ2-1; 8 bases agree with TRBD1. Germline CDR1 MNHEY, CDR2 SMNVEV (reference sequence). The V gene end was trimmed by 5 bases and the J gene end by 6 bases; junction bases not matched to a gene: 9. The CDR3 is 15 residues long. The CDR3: CASSQTGAVPNEQFF. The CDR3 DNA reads TGTGCCAGCAGTCAGACAGGGGCAGTTCCCAATGAGCAGTTCTTC.

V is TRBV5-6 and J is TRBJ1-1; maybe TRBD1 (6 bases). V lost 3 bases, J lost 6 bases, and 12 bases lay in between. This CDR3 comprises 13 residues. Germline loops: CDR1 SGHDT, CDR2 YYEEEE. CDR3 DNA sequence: TGTGCCAGCAGCTGGGGGCCCTCGGCTGAAGCTTTCTTT. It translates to CASSWGPSAEAFF.

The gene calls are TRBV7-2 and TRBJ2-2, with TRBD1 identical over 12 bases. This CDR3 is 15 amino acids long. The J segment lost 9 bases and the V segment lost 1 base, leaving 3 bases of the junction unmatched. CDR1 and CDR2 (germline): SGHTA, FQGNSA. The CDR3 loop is CASSLEGTGGRELFF. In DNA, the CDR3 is TGTGCCAGCAGCTTAGAGGGGACAGGGGGCAGGGAGCTGTTTTTT.

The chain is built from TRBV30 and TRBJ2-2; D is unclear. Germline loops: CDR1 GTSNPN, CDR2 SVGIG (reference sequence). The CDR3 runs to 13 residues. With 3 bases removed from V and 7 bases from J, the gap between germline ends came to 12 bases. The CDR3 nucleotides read TGTGCCTGGAGGGCAACCCGAGGCGGGGAGCTGTTTTTT. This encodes CAWRATRGGELFF.

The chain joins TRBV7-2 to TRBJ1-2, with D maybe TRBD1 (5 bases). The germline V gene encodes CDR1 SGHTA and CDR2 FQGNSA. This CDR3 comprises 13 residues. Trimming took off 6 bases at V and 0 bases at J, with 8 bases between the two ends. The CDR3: CASRSGPNYGYTF. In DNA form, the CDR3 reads TGTGCCAGCAGGTCAGGGCCTAACTATGGCTACACCTTC. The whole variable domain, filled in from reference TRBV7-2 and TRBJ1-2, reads GAGVSQSPSNKVTEKGKDVELRCDPISGHTALYWYRQSLGQGLEFLIYFQGNSAPDKSGLPSDRFSAERTGGSVSTLTIQRTQQEDSAVYLCASRSGPNYGYTFGSGTRLTVV.

The CDR3 sequence is CASRAVFNTEAFF. CDR3 DNA: TGTGCCAGCAGGGCGGTCTTTAACACTGAAGCTTTCTTT. The chain couples TRBV6-5 to TRBJ1-1; D remains unclear. The CDR3 is 13 residues long. Trimming cost V 6 bases and J 2 bases, with 10 bases left between them. Germline CDR1 reads MNHEY; CDR2 reads SVGAGI.

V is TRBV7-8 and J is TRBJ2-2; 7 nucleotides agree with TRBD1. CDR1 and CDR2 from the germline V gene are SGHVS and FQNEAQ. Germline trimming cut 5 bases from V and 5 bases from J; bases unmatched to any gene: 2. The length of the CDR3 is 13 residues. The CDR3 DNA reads TGTGCCAGCAGCCCACAGGGGACCGGGGAGCTGTTTTTT. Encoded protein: CASSPQGTGELFF.

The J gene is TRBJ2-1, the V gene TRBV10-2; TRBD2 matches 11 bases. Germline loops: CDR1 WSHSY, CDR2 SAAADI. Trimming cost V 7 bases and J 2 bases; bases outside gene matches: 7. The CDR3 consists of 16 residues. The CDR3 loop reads CASTEISGGAYNEQFF. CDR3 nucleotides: TGCGCCAGCACCGAGATTAGCGGGGGGGCCTACAATGAGCAGTTCTTC.

The CDR3 loop is CASSLEQGSSYEQYF. DNA of the CDR3: TGTGCCAGCAGCTTGGAACAGGGGAGCTCCTACGAGCAGTACTTC. The chain uses TRBV5-8 and TRBJ2-7; TRBD1 matches at 7 bases. This CDR3 region has 15 residues. Unmatched junction bases numbered 3, after V lost 0 bases and J lost 0 bases. Germline V lookup: CDR1 SGHTS, CDR2 YDEGEE.

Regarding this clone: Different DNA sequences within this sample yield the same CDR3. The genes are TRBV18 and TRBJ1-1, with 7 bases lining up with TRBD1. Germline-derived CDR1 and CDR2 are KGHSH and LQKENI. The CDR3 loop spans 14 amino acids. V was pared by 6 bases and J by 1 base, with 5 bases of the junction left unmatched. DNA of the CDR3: TGTGCCAGCTCCCCCGGGACAGAGAACACTGAAGCTTTCTTT. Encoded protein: CASSPGTENTEAFF.

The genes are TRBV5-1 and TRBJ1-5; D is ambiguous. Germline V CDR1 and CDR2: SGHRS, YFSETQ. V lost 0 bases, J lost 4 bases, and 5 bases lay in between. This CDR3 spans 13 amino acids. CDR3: CASSLVGNQPQHF. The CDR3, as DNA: TGCGCCAGCAGCTTGGTCGGGAATCAGCCCCAGCATTTT.

CDR3 residues: CASSPRRTGGTEAFF. CDR3 DNA sequence: TGTGCCAGCAGCCCCCGGAGGACAGGGGGCACTGAAGCTTTCTTT. The chain links TRBV7-2 to TRBJ1-1, with TRBD1 identical over 10 bases. The trim removed 5 bases at V and 4 bases at J, leaving 7 bases unmatched. Germline CDR1 reads SGHTA; CDR2 reads FQGNSA. This CDR3 is built from 15 residues.

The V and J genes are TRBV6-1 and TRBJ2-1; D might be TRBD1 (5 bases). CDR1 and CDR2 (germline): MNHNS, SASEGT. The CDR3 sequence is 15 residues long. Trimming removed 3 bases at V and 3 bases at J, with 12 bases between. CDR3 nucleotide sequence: TGTGCCAGCAGTGATTCTGTGACAGACTACAATGAGCAGTTCTTC. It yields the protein CASSDSVTDYNEQFF.

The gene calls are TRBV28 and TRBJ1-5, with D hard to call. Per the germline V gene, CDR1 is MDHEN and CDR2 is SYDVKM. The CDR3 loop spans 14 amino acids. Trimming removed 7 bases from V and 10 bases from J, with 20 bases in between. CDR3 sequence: CASTSHSVVGPQHF. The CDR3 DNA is TGTGCCAGCACCTCCCACTCGGTGGTGGGCCCCCAGCATTTT.

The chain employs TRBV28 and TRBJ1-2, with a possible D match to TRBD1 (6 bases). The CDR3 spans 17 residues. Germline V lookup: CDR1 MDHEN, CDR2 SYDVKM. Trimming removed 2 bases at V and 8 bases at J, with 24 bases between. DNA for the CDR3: TGTGCCAGCAGTTTAAGGGTGCCAGGACAGAACCTGGGAGGCTACACCTTC. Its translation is CASSLRVPGQNLGGYTF.

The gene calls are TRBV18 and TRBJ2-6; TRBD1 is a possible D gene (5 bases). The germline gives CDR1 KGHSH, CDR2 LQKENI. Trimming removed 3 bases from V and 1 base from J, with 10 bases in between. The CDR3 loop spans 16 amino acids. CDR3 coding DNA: TGTGCCAGCTCACCGGTCGACAGTTCTGGGGCCAACGTCCTGACTTTC. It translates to CASSPVDSSGANVLTF.

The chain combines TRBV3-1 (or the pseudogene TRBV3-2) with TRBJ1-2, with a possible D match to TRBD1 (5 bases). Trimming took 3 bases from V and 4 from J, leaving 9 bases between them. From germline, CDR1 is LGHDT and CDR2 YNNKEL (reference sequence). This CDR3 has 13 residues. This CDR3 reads CASSQSRVYGYTF. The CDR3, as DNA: TGTGCCAGCAGCCAGTCCAGGGTCTATGGCTACACCTTC.

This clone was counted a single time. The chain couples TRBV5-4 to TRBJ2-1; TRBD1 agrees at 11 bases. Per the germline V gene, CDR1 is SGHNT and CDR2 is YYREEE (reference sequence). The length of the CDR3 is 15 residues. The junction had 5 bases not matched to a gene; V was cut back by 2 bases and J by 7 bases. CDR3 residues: CASSFGQGARNEQFF. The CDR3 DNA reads TGTGCCAGCAGCTTCGGACAGGGGGCACGGAATGAGCAGTTCTTC.

In nucleotides, the CDR3 is TGTGCCAGCAGCTTAGCGCCGGGAGAGGACACAGATACGCAGTATTTT. This gives the protein CASSLAPGEDTDTQYF. The chain links TRBV7-2 to TRBJ2-3; a weak D match, TRBD2 (6 bases). Germline assignment: CDR1 SGHTA and CDR2 FQGNSA. CDR3 length: 16 residues. The V end lost 0 bases, the J end lost 2 bases, and 12 bases lay between the germline ends. Combining the CDR3 with reference TRBV7-2 and TRBJ2-3 gives the whole variable domain GAGVSQSPSNKVTEKGKDVELRCDPISGHTALYWYRQSLGQGLEFLIYFQGNSAPDKSGLPSDRFSAERTGGSVSTLTIQRTQQEDSAVYLCASSLAPGEDTDTQYFGPGTRLTVL.

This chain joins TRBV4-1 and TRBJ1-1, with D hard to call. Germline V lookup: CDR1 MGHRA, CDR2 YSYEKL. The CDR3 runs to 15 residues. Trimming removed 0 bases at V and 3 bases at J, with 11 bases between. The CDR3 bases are TGCGCCAGCAGCCAAGATCTAGGCCACGACACTGAAGCTTTCTTT. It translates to CASSQDLGHDTEAFF.

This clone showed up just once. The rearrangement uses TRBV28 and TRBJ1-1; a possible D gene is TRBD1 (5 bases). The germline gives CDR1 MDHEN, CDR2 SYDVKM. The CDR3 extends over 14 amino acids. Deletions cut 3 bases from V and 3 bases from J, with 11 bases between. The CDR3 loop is CASSLIGGYTEAFF. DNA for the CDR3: TGTGCCAGCAGTTTGATTGGGGGGTACACTGAAGCTTTCTTT.

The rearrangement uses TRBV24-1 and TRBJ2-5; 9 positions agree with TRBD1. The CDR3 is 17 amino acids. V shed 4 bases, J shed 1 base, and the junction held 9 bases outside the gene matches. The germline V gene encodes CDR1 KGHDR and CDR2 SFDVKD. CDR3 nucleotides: TGTGCCACCAGTGAGAGATTCGGGACAGGGATCCAAGAGACCCAGTACTTC. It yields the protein CATSERFGTGIQETQYF.